The sequence of this T cell receptor (beta chain) was determined in a study of shared clonotypes between healthy human individuals. Overall study results and limits: Generation probabilities of non-shared clonotypes were lower (relative to those shared by all four donors).

Selected positively for CCR7 and CD45RO-negative, naive CD8 cells excluded terminally differentiated effector memory CD45RA+ cells. Each of the donors was a healthy adult who was HIV-negative and had not had a recent acute infection or vaccination. TCRdb's table, derived via immunoSEQ multiplex PCR, lists solely in-frame clones and lacks some. The sample includes some 1,900,000 clones, roughly 95% of them seen just once. CDR3 size: 18 residues. The V and J ends lost 3 bases and 2 bases, in that order; junction bases with no gene match: 6. CDR1 is LGHNA, CDR2 YSLEER, per germline. About this clone itself: The antigen is unknown.

The source material was naive CD8+ T cells sorted from blood. The rearrangement joins TRBV4-3 to TRBJ2-3; TRBD2 aligns across 15 bases. The TCR was taken from a man in his late teens or twenties in good health. Here the CDR3 DNA reads TGCGCCAGCAGCCAGAGAGGACTAGCGGGAGGGCCCACAGATACGCAGTATTTT. Protein: CASSQRGLAGGPTDTQYF.